One and the same sample provided the 25 T cell receptor beta chains below, sequenced in a study of blood T cell repertoires in COVID-19. Here immunoSEQ multiplex PCR was the method, and the copy in TCRdb shows in-frame clones only, minus some. The table has 450,000 or so clones, 89% seen once; the top ten hold approximately 1.5%. Source material: peripheral blood. The source of these receptors is a woman between 40 and 50 years old with COVID-19, enrolled during active disease.

This chain joins TRBV7-2 and TRBJ2-2; 12 bases line up with TRBD1. This CDR3 has 17 residues. Trimming removed 1 base from V and 3 bases from J; junction bases left unmatched: 3. Germline V gives CDR1 SGHTA, CDR2 FQGNSA. CDR3 amino acids: CASSLVGTGGHTGELFF. The CDR3 region has the DNA TGTGCCAGCAGCTTAGTTGGGACAGGGGGCCACACCGGGGAGCTGTTTTTT.

V usage is TRBV18 and J usage is TRBJ1-6; D possibly corresponds to TRBD1 (6 bases). The CDR3 loop spans 16 amino acids. The V gene's germline CDR1 is KGHSH and CDR2 LQKENI. V was clipped by 3 bases and J by 3 bases, with 12 bases between them. CDR3 bases: TGTGCCAGCTCACCCTCGGACAGAATCTATAATTCACCCCTCCACTTT. Its translation is CASSPSDRIYNSPLHF.

This clone was counted a single time. This sequence joins TRBV7-3 and TRBJ2-1, with 11 bases fitting TRBD2. J gave up 2 bases and V 5 bases, and 5 bases lay outside the gene matches. Germline values: CDR1 SGHTA, CDR2 FQGTGA. The CDR3 runs 16 residues. This CDR3 reads CASSPPGLAAYNEQFF. The CDR3 nucleotides read TGTGCCAGCAGCCCGCCGGGACTAGCGGCCTACAATGAGCAGTTCTTC.

The chain employs TRBV30 and TRBJ2-2, with TRBD1 matching over 9 bases. This CDR3 has 15 residues. Trimming at V came to 3 bases and at J to 4 bases, leaving 6 bases not matched to a gene. The V gene's germline CDR1 is GTSNPN and CDR2 SVGIG (reference sequence). CDR3 in amino acids: CAWSDRGLTTGELFF. CDR3 bases: TGTGCCTGGAGCGACAGGGGGTTGACCACCGGGGAGCTGTTTTTT. The whole variable domain, remainder taken from reference TRBV30 and TRBJ2-2, is SQTIHQWPATLVQPVGSPLSLECTVEGTSNPNLYWYRQAAGRGLQLLFYSVGIGQISSEVPQNLSASRPQDRQFILSSKKLLLSDSGFYLCAWSDRGLTTGELFFGEGSRLTVL.

The chain combines TRBV6-5 with TRBJ2-1; 11 nucleotides align to TRBD1. Germline trimming cut 5 bases from V and 6 bases from J; bases unmatched to any gene: 9. The CDR3 totals 16 residues. CDR1 and CDR2 (germline): MNHEY, SVGAGI. This chain's CDR3 is CASSHFPGTGGNEQFF. DNA of the CDR3: TGTGCCAGCAGTCACTTCCCCGGGACAGGGGGCAATGAGCAGTTCTTC.

The V gene is TRBV7-2, the J gene TRBJ1-5; no definite D call. Germline V gives CDR1 SGHTA, CDR2 FQGNSA. The CDR3 sequence is 17 residues long. Trimming took 1 base from V and 4 from J, leaving 17 bases between them. CDR3 sequence reads: CASSLGRRARPNQPQHF. The CDR3 nucleotides read TGTGCCAGCAGCTTAGGGAGGAGGGCCAGGCCTAATCAGCCCCAGCATTTT.

The chain couples TRBV28 to TRBJ2-5; 9 nucleotides agree with TRBD1. CDR3 length equals 16 residues. Trimming took 5 bases from V and 5 from J; bases not matched to a gene: 12. Germline V gene lookup returns CDR1 MDHEN and CDR2 SYDVKM. The CDR3 sequence is CASSHSEDRGTETQYF. In DNA form, the CDR3 reads TGTGCCAGCAGTCATTCGGAGGACAGGGGTACGGAGACCCAGTACTTC.

The chain combines TRBV7-8 with TRBJ2-1, with D perhaps TRBD2 (6 bases). Trimming took 5 bases from V and 1 from J, leaving 15 bases between them. CDR3 length equals 16 residues. Per the germline V gene, CDR1 is SGHVS and CDR2 is FQNEAQ. DNA of the CDR3: TGTGCCAGCAGCGGACTTAGTAGCGGTTCCTACAATGAGCAGTTCTTC. Translation gives CASSGLSSGSYNEQFF.

This chain connects TRBV19 to TRBJ2-1; 10 nucleotides match TRBD1. The J segment lost 7 bases and the V segment lost 6 bases, leaving 6 bases of the junction unmatched. Germline V CDR1 and CDR2: LNHDA, SQIVND (reference sequence). This CDR3 comprises 14 residues. DNA of the CDR3: TGTGCCAGTAGCGACAGGGGGCGGTCTAATGAGCAGTTCTTC. Translated, it gives CASSDRGRSNEQFF.

The chain joins TRBV19 to TRBJ1-2; 7 positions match TRBD1. Germline V gives CDR1 LNHDA, CDR2 SQIVND (reference sequence). V lost 7 bases and J lost 3; bases outside the gene matches: 8. The CDR3 totals 14 residues. The chain's CDR3 is CASTNTGAHYGYTF. The CDR3 DNA reads as TGTGCCAGTACTAATACAGGGGCGCACTATGGCTACACCTTC. The entire variable domain, with the rest obtained from reference TRBV19 and TRBJ1-2, is as follows: DGGITQSPKYLFRKEGQNVTLSCEQNLNHDAMYWYRQDPGQGLRLIYYSQIVNDFQKGDIAEGYSVSREKKESFPLTVTSAQKNPTAFYLCASTNTGAHYGYTFGSGTRLTVV.

Worth noting for this clone: One end of the junction fails to match germline, which may point to a read error. The chain uses TRBV2 and TRBJ1-2, with TRBD1 matching 9 bases. This CDR3 is built from 14 residues. Germline-derived CDR1 and CDR2 are SNHLY and FYNNEI. This chain's CDR3 is CASRNSGTGSLWAF. CDR3 coding DNA: TGTGCCAGCAGAAACTCCGGGACAGGGTCCCTATGGGCCTTC. The full variable domain, completed using reference TRBV2 and TRBJ1-2, is EPEVTQTPSHQVTQMGQEVILRCVPISNHLYFYWYRQILGQKVEFLVSFYNNEISEKSEIFDDQFSVERPDGSNFTLKIRSTKLEDSAMYFCASRNSGTGSLWAFGSGTRLTVV.

This chain joins TRBV7-6 and TRBJ1-4, with unresolved D. CDR1 and CDR2 (germline): SGHVS, FNYEAQ. The V end was cut by 5 bases, the J end by 5 bases, with 3 bases between. The CDR3 is 11 amino acids. In nucleotides, the CDR3 is TGTGCCAGCAGCCAAAATGAAAAACTGTTTTTT. This encodes CASSQNEKLFF.

This clone was detected once. The chain has TRBV7-2 and TRBJ1-5; D unresolved. Germline V gene sequence: CDR1 SGHTA, CDR2 FQGNSA. Trimming removed 1 base at V and 6 bases at J, with 7 bases between. CDR3 length: 13 amino acids. CDR3 sequence reads: CASSLDFGQPQHF. CDR3 DNA sequence: TGTGCCAGCAGCTTAGACTTCGGTCAGCCCCAGCATTTT. The variable domain in full, completed from reference TRBV7-2 and TRBJ1-5, reads GAGVSQSPSNKVTEKGKDVELRCDPISGHTALYWYRQSLGQGLEFLIYFQGNSAPDKSGLPSDRFSAERTGGSVSTLTIQRTQQEDSAVYLCASSLDFGQPQHFGDGTRLSIL.

The CDR3 bases are TGTGCCAGTAGTCCTCGTTCGGGAAATATGAACACTGAAGCTTTCTTT. This sequence encodes CASSPRSGNMNTEAFF. The J gene is TRBJ1-1, the V gene TRBV19; D is unclear. The germline gives CDR1 LNHDA, CDR2 SQIVND (reference sequence). V was trimmed by 5 bases and J by 0 bases, leaving 16 bases between them. There are 16 residues in the CDR3.

Here the CDR3 reads CASSLGDSYNSPLHF. The CDR3 region has the DNA TGTGCCAGCAGCTTGGGGGACAGCTATAATTCACCCCTCCACTTT. This rearrangement joins TRBV5-4 to TRBJ1-6; 7 bases align to TRBD1. The germline V gene has CDR1 SGHNT and CDR2 YYREEE (reference sequence). V shed 0 bases and J 3 bases; nucleotides not matched to a gene: 0. The CDR3 loop spans 15 amino acids.

J is TRBJ1-5 and V is TRBV5-5; D remains ambiguous. The CDR3 is 14 amino acids. Deletions cut 3 bases from V and 9 bases from J, with 16 bases between. Germline assignment: CDR1 SGHKS and CDR2 YYEKEE (reference sequence). Written as DNA, the CDR3 is TGTGCCAGCAGCTCATATGCGGGGAGCACGCCCCAGCATTTT. Amino acid sequence: CASSSYAGSTPQHF. The full variable domain, with the rest looked up from reference TRBV5-5 and TRBJ1-5, is DAGVTQSPTHLIKTRGQQVTLRCSPISGHKSVSWYQQVLGQGPQFIFQYYEKEERGRGNFPDRFSARQFPNYSSELNVNALLLGDSALYLCASSSYAGSTPQHFGDGTRLSIL.

The chain combines TRBV4-3 with TRBJ1-6; TRBD1 might be the D (5 bases). This CDR3 has 16 residues. Looked up from germline, CDR1 is LGHNA and CDR2 is YSLEER. The V gene lost 4 bases and the J gene lost 7 bases, with 17 bases spanning the gap. This CDR3 reads CASSLNLGRENSPLHF. The CDR3, as DNA: TGCGCCAGCAGCCTGAACTTGGGACGGGAGAATTCACCCCTCCACTTT.

The V call is TRBV7-3, the J call TRBJ1-1; D gene unclear. With 1 base removed from V and 5 bases from J, the gap between germline ends came to 8 bases. Germline CDR1 SGHTA, CDR2 FQGTGA. The CDR3 loop spans 13 amino acids. The CDR3 loop is CASSLNSRTEAFF. In DNA, the CDR3 is TGTGCCAGCAGCTTAAATAGCCGAACTGAAGCTTTCTTT.

This clone has just one count. The chain couples TRBV29-1 to TRBJ2-1; 10 positions match TRBD1. The CDR3 totals 16 residues. The V segment lost 4 bases and the J segment 4 bases; nucleotides outside the gene matches: 10. Looked up from germline, CDR1 is SQVTM and CDR2 is ANQGSEA. The CDR3 bases are TGCAGCGTTGTGGGGGAACGGGACAGGGGTTACAATGAGCAGTTCTTC. This translates into CSVVGERDRGYNEQFF.

The chain uses TRBV6-6 and TRBJ1-1; a weak D match, TRBD1 (6 bases). The CDR3 sequence is 14 residues long. V shed 2 bases and J shed 1 base, with 8 bases lying between them. Germline V CDR1 and CDR2: MNHNY, SVGAGI (reference sequence). CDR3 residues: CASSYAGENTEAFF. In DNA, the CDR3 is TGTGCCAGCAGTTACGCAGGGGAGAACACTGAAGCTTTCTTT.

The CDR3 sequence is CASSLTGPNEKLFF. The CDR3 DNA is TGTGCCAGTAGTCTGACAGGACCTAATGAAAAACTGTTTTTT. The V call is TRBV19, the J call TRBJ1-4; tentative D call: TRBD1 (6 bases). V lost 5 bases to trimming and J lost 3 bases, with 10 bases between them. This CDR3 spans 14 amino acids. Germline V gene lookup returns CDR1 LNHDA and CDR2 SQIVND (reference sequence).

This chain joins TRBV5-4 and TRBJ2-7, with D perhaps TRBD1 (5 bases). Trimming removed 0 bases from V and 1 base from J, with 8 bases in between. The germline V gene encodes CDR1 SGHNT and CDR2 YYREEE (reference sequence). CDR3 size: 14 residues. The CDR3 DNA reads as TGTGCCAGCAGCTTGGGGACACGGTCCTACGAGCAGTACTTC. It codes for CASSLGTRSYEQYF.

CDR3 protein: CASSDGTVMGYTF. For the CDR3, the DNA is TGTGCCAGCAGTGACGGGACAGTAATGGGCTACACCTTC. The chain recombines TRBV3-1 (or the pseudogene TRBV3-2) with TRBJ1-2, with TRBD1 identical over 7 bases. J gave up 8 bases and V 6 bases, and 9 bases lay outside the gene matches. This CDR3 contains 13 residues. CDR1 and CDR2 (germline): LGHDT, YNNKEL (reference sequence).

Comment on this clone: The same CDR3 arises from other DNA sequences in this sample as well. The genes are TRBV30 and TRBJ2-3, with a tentative D call TRBD2 (6 bases). CDR1 and CDR2 (germline): GTSNPN, SVGIG (reference sequence). The CDR3 spans 15 residues. V was cut by 2 bases and J by 0 bases, with 12 bases left in between. CDR3 DNA sequence: TGTGCCTGGAGTTCTGGGACTTCTAGCACAGATACGCAGTATTTT. Amino acid sequence: CAWSSGTSSTDTQYF. Complete variable domain (other parts from reference TRBV30 and TRBJ2-3): SQTIHQWPATLVQPVGSPLSLECTVEGTSNPNLYWYRQAAGRGLQLLFYSVGIGQISSEVPQNLSASRPQDRQFILSSKKLLLSDSGFYLCAWSSGTSSTDTQYFGPGTRLTVL.

V and J are TRBV7-3 and TRBJ2-6; 9 nucleotides align to TRBD1. CDR3 length equals 18 residues. V shed 3 bases, J shed 2 bases, and the junction held 8 bases outside the gene matches. The V gene's germline CDR1 is SGHTA and CDR2 FQGTGA. DNA of the CDR3: TGTGCCAGCAGCTTCTCCGGGACAGGGAGGACTGGGGCCAACGTCCTGACTTTC. Protein: CASSFSGTGRTGANVLTF.